This TCR beta chain was captured in a study of shared clonotypes between healthy human individuals. Notes on the study in general: Investigators collected only blood, and repertoires in tissues likely differ. Naive subsets generally exceeded memory subsets in estimated richness. Rarefaction exposed incomplete sorted-subset sequencing despite large depth.

V was pared by 3 bases and J by 5 bases, with 10 bases between. The germline gives CDR1 SQVTM, CDR2 ANQGSEA. This CDR3 is built from 12 residues. Profiled with immunoSEQ multiplex PCR; TCRdb holds only in-frame clones, not every one. The sample holds over 2 million clones, 85% to 95% seen once. A note on this clone: The antigen is not known.

The rearrangement joins TRBV29-1 to TRBJ2-5, with TRBD1 as a possible D gene (5 bases). Sequenced sample: naive CD4+ T cells from PBMCs. The subset denotes: CD45RA+ positively selected. The receptor's source is a man younger than 35 in good health. Some clones in this sample may be carry-over from other donors' samples. The CDR3 coding sequence is TGCAGCGTTGATTCTCCAGGGGAGACCCAGTACTTC. This encodes CSVDSPGETQYF.